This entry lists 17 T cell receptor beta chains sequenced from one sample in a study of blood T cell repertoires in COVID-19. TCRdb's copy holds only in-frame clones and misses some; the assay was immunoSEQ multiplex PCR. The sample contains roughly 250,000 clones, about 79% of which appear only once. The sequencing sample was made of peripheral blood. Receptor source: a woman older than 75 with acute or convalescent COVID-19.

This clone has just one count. The CDR3 reads CASSLLGTGLYEQFF. CDR3 coding DNA: TGTGCCAGCAGTTTATTGGGGACAGGATTGTATGAGCAGTTCTTC. The chain carries TRBV27 and TRBJ2-1; 8 bases line up with TRBD1. The germline V gene encodes CDR1 MNHEY and CDR2 SMNVEV (reference sequence). This CDR3 spans 15 amino acids. J lost 8 bases, V lost 1 base, and 7 bases had no gene match.

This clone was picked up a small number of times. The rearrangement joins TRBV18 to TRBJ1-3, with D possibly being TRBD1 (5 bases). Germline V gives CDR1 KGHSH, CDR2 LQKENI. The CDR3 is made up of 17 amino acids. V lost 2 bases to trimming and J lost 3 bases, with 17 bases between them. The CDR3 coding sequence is TGTGCCAGCTCACCAGTAGGGGAACCTGTACGTGGAAACACCATATATTTT. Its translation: CASSPVGEPVRGNTIYF.

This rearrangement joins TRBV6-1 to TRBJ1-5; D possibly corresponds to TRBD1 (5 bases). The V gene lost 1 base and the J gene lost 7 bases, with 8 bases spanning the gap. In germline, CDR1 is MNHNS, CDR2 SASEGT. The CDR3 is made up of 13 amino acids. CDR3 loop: CASSEGQLQPQHF. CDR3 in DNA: TGTGCCAGCAGTGAAGGACAGTTGCAGCCCCAGCATTTT.

The CDR3 sequence is CASSWRDSSWNEQFF. The CDR3 DNA reads as TGTGCCAGCAGTTGGCGGGACAGCTCATGGAATGAGCAGTTCTTC. V and J are TRBV7-9 and TRBJ2-1; tentatively, D is TRBD1 (7 bases). Germline V gene sequence: CDR1 SEHNR, CDR2 FQNEAQ (reference sequence). The CDR3 runs to 15 residues. V dropped 6 bases and J dropped 7 bases, with 19 bases sitting between them.

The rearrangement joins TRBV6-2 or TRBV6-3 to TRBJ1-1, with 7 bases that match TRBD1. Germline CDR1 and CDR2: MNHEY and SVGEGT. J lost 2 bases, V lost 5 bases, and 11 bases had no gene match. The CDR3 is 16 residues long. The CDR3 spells CASSPMGQLLNTEAFF. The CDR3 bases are TGTGCCAGCAGTCCAATGGGACAGCTACTAAACACTGAAGCTTTCTTT.

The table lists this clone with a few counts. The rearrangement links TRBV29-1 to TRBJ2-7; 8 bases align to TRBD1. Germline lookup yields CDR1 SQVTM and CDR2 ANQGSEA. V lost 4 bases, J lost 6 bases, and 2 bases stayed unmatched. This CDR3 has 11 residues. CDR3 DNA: TGCAGCGTTGGGACAGGGCGCGAGCAGTACTTC. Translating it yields CSVGTGREQYF.

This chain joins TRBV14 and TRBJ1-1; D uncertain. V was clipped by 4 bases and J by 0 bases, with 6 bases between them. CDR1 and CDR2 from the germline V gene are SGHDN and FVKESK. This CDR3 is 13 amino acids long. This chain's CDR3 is CASSLTLNTEAFF. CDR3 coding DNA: TGTGCCAGCAGCCTCACATTGAACACTGAAGCTTTCTTT. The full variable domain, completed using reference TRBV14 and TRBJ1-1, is EAGVTQFPSHSVIEKGQTVTLRCDPISGHDNLYWYRRVMGKEIKFLLHFVKESKQDESGMPNNRFLAERTGGTYSTLKVQPAELEDSGVYFCASSLTLNTEAFFGQGTRLTVV.

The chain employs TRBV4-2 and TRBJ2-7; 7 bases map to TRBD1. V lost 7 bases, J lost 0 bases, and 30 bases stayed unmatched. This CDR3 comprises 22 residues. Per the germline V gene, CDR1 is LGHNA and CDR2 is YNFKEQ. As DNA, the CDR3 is TGTGCCAGCACCCATAAAAACAGGGTACCCAGGGGGAAACTGATTTTCTCCTACGAGCAGTACTTC. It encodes CASTHKNRVPRGKLIFSYEQYF.

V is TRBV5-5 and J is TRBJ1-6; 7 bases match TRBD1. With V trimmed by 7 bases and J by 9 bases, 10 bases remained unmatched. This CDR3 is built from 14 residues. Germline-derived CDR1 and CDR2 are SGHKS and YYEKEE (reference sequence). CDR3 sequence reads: CASSGQVYTSPLHF. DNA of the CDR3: TGTGCCAGCTCCGGACAGGTCTACACTTCACCCCTCCACTTT.

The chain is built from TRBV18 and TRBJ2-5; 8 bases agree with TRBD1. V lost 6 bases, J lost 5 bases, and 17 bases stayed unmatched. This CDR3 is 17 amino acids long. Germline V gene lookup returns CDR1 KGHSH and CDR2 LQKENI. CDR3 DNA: TGTGCCAGCTCGCCAACCCCACCACAGGGGGTGGGTGAGACCCAGTACTTC. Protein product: CASSPTPPQGVGETQYF.

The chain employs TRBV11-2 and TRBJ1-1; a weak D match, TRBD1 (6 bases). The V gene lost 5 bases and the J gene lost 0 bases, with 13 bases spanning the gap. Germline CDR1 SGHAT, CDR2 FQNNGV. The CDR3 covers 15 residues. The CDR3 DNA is TGTGCCAGCAGCCCCCGGACAGTGCTGAACACTGAAGCTTTCTTT. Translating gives CASSPRTVLNTEAFF.

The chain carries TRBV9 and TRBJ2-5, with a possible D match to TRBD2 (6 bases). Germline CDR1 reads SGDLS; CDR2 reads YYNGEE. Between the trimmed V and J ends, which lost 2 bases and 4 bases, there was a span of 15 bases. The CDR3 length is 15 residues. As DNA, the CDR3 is TGTGCCAGCAGCGTTAAGCCCGGGGGAGGAGAGACCCAGTACTTC. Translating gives CASSVKPGGGETQYF.

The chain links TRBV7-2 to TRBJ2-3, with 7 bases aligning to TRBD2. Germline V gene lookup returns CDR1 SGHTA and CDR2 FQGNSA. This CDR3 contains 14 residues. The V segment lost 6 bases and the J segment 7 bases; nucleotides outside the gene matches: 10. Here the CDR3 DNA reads TGTGCCAGCAGGCCTGCGAGCGGGGTCTATACGCAGTATTTT. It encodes CASRPASGVYTQYF.

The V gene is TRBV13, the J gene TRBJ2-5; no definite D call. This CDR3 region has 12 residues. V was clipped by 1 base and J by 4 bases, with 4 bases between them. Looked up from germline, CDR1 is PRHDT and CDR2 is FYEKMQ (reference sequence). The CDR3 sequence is CASSLDGETQYF. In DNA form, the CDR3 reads TGTGCCAGCAGCTTAGACGGAGAGACCCAGTACTTC.

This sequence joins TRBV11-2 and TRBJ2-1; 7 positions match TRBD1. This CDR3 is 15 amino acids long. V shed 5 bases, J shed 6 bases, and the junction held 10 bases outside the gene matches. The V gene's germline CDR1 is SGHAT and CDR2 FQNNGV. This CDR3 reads CASSLRQGYANEQFF. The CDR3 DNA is TGTGCCAGCAGCCTTAGACAGGGTTACGCCAATGAGCAGTTCTTC.

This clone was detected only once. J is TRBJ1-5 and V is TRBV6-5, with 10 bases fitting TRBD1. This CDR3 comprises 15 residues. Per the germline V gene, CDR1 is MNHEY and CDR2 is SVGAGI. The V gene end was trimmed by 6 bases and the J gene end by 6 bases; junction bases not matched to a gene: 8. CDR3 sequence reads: CASRPGQGVSQPQHF. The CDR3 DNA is TGTGCCAGCAGGCCCGGACAGGGGGTGAGTCAGCCCCAGCATTTT.

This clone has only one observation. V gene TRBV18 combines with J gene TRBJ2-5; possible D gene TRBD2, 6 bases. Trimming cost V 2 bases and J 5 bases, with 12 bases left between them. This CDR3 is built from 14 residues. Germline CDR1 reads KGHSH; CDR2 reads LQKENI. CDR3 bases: TGTGCCAGCTCACCAACGACTAGTGGTGAGACCCAGTACTTC. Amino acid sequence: CASSPTTSGETQYF.